This T cell receptor beta chain was retrieved from a study of human T cells and chemical hapten exposure. Study-wide context: Small volume differences among pooled libraries mainly caused per-sample TCR yield variation.

The CDR3 is made up of 14 amino acids. V was shortened by 4 bases and J by 2 bases, with 12 bases between the two germline ends. Germline V gives CDR1 SGDLS, CDR2 YYNGEE. Time point of the sample: pre-sensitization, week 0. Stated treatment: therapeutic diphenylcyclopropenone sensitization with weekly scalp DPC. Alopecia patients, 18 to 70 years old and DPC-suitable, served as donors. Original data processing: Sequenced samples showed a median of approximately 96,000 TCRs each, with counts running from roughly 23,000 to 700,000. TCRdb re-analysed the RACE reads in MiXCR, keeping a single row per CDR3 protein. The authors' filters were not applied to this entry. The table has over 85,000 distinct CDR3 sequences, 10% to 12% seen once.

The chain links TRBV9 to TRBJ1-1; tentative D call: TRBD1 (5 bases). This sequence was found in a woman aged 60-75 years with alopecia areata. Some clones in this sample may be carry-over from other donors' samples. The sequencing used whole blood, collected in connection with sensitization to the hapten diphenylcyclopropenone (DPC). Here the CDR3 DNA reads TGTGCCAGCAGCTCTCAGGGAGGTAACACTGAAGCTTTCTTT. Translated, it gives CASSSQGGNTEAFF.